This T cell receptor beta chain stems from a study of blood T cell repertoires in COVID-19. Study as a whole: Samples of COVID-19 (acute and convalescent) were obtained from the United States, Italy and Spain. The analysed material was cDNA or gDNA that came from T cells, B-cell-depleted T cells, or PBMCs.

Source study methods: Counts of nucleated cells, estimated from reference gene primer amplification, were obtained. Assay used: immunoSEQ multiplex PCR; TCRdb lists only in-frame clones, some missing. From that table come the V and J calls and clone size; the DNA was used to work out D and trimming. Here the sample spans 200,000 or so clones, around 82% being singletons. V was pared by 5 bases and J by 7 bases, with 7 bases of the junction left unmatched. This CDR3 has 15 residues. The germline V gene encodes CDR1 PRHDT and CDR2 FYEKMQ (reference sequence). The receptor's source is a woman younger than 45 who had recovered from COVID-19. Input material: peripheral blood. The chain carries TRBV13 and TRBJ1-3, with TRBD1 identical over 11 bases. The CDR3 DNA sequence: TGTGCCAGCAGCCCGGAGGGGGACAGGGGGAACACCATATATTTT. This gives the protein CASSPEGDRGNTIYF.